This T cell receptor beta chain was recovered during a study of T cell repertoires in cytomegalovirus infection. At the level of the study: In public TCR beta signatures, there were indications of both CMV infection and matching HLA type.

On this clonotype: Its antigen remains unknown.

Points from the study as a whole: CMV-specific TCR beta clonotypes restricted by HLA-C were the ones dominating the ex vivo response.

MiXCR was run by TCRdb on the reads, yielding one entry per CDR3 protein. The sample has some 500,000 distinct CDR3 sequences; 30% to 35% are singletons. The length of the CDR3 is 13 residues. Trimming removed 4 bases from V and 5 bases from J, with 11 bases in between. CDR1 is MNHEY and CDR2 is SVGAGI in the germline V gene. The chain combines TRBV6-5 with TRBJ1-1; weak D call: TRBD1 (5 bases). Sequenced here: cultured PBMCs, sampled from culture after CMV antigen stimulation. The sequence was obtained from a human donor in good health (CMV status not recorded). Some clones in this sample may be carry-over from other donors' samples. The CDR3 DNA reads TGTGCCAGCAGTTTGGGGCTTATTACTGAAGCTTTCTTT. Translation: CASSLGLITEAFF.